These 26 T cell receptor beta chains came from one sample sequenced in a study of response to subunit inactivated influenza vaccine. MiXCR, applied by TCRdb to the RT-PCR reads, yields one record per CDR3 protein. The sample includes about 500,000 distinct CDR3 sequences, 10% to 15% of them seen just once. Sequencing was performed on PBMCs from blood, taken about 6 weeks after vaccination. All receptors derive from a man aged 45 to 65 who received an inactivated influenza vaccine.

This chain joins TRBV12-3 or TRBV12-4 and TRBJ2-3; 9 positions agree with TRBD2. CDR3 length: 17 amino acids. Trimming removed 6 bases from V and 4 bases from J; junction bases left unmatched: 14. CDR3 DNA sequence: TGTGCCAGCAGCGCTATATCTAGCGGGGTCCCGGCAGATACGCAGTATTTT. Its translation is CASSAISSGVPADTQYF.

This clonotype was counted at least ten times. The chain is built from TRBV3-1 and TRBJ2-1, with unresolved D. CDR1 is LGHDT and CDR2 is YNNKEL in the germline V gene (reference sequence). CDR3 length equals 15 residues. V was cut by 0 bases and J by 0 bases, with 6 bases left in between. CDR3: CASSQDDGSYNEQFF. The CDR3 DNA is TGTGCCAGCAGCCAAGATGATGGCTCCTACAATGAGCAGTTCTTC.

This clonotype has more than one count but fewer than ten. V and J are TRBV7-2 and TRBJ2-1; the D gene is possibly TRBD2 (6 bases). Trimming removed 6 bases at V and 4 bases at J, with 13 bases between. The CDR3 is 14 amino acids. From germline, CDR1 is SGHTA and CDR2 FQGNSA. The CDR3 coding sequence is TGTGCCAGCAGATTTAGCGGTACTTACAATGAGCAGTTCTTC. This encodes CASRFSGTYNEQFF.

The V and J genes are TRBV7-2 and TRBJ1-2; no definite D call. The germline V and J ends were trimmed by 5 bases and 0 bases, with 7 bases remaining between them. Germline assignment: CDR1 SGHTA and CDR2 FQGNSA. The CDR3 spans 13 residues. The CDR3 DNA follows: TGTGCCAGCAGCCCTAATCCTAACTATGGCTACACCTTC. As protein: CASSPNPNYGYTF.

At least ten counts were recorded for this clonotype. The rearrangement joins TRBV29-1 to TRBJ2-5, with D hard to call. CDR3 length equals 10 residues. The V end was cut by 3 bases, the J end by 5 bases, with 4 bases between. Germline V gene sequence: CDR1 SQVTM, CDR2 ANQGSEA. DNA of the CDR3: TGCAGCGTTGAGACGGAGACCCAGTACTTC. This translates into CSVETETQYF.

The chain recombines TRBV2 with TRBJ2-5, with 10 bases fitting TRBD2. Germline loops: CDR1 SNHLY, CDR2 FYNNEI. With 8 bases clipped from V and 2 bases from J, the junction kept 5 bases outside the gene matches. This CDR3 is 14 amino acids long. The CDR3 sequence: CASRISGGQETQYF. CDR3 coding DNA: TGTGCCAGCCGGATTAGCGGGGGGCAAGAGACCCAGTACTTC.

The count of this clonotype is one. The chain uses TRBV11-2 and TRBJ2-7; D is possibly TRBD1 or TRBD2 (5 bases each). Germline-derived CDR1 and CDR2 are SGHAT and FQNNGV. The length of the CDR3 is 15 residues. Trimming shortened V by 4 bases and J by 3 bases, and 16 bases separated the two germline ends. As DNA, the CDR3 is TGTGCCAGCAGCTCCTTAGACATGGGGGACTACGAGCAGTACTTC. Translating it yields CASSSLDMGDYEQYF.

This sequence joins TRBV7-9 and TRBJ2-3, with D perhaps given as TRBD1 or TRBD2 (6 bases each). The V end lost 5 bases, the J end lost 4 bases, and 16 bases lay between the germline ends. Per the germline V gene, CDR1 is SEHNR and CDR2 is FQNEAQ (reference sequence). The CDR3 is 15 amino acids. The CDR3 DNA follows: TGTGCCAGCAGCGGAGGGGGAATGGTCGCAGATACGCAGTATTTT. Encoded protein: CASSGGGMVADTQYF.

This clonotype was recorded a few times. The chain is built from TRBV6-1 and TRBJ1-4, with D unclear. The CDR3 has 10 amino acids. CDR1 is MNHNS and CDR2 is SASEGT in the germline V gene. V lost 8 bases and J lost 5, with 3 bases in between. Here the CDR3 DNA reads TGTGCCAGCGAGAATGAAAAACTGTTTTTT. Amino acid sequence: CASENEKLFF.

This clonotype has ten or more counts. The chain joins TRBV11-2 to TRBJ2-1, with unresolved D. This CDR3 spans 13 amino acids. CDR1 is SGHAT, CDR2 FQNNGV, per germline. V dropped 5 bases and J dropped 7 bases, with 12 bases sitting between them. CDR3 DNA: TGTGCCAGCAGCACCGGGCCGATAAATGAGCAGTTCTTC. This encodes CASSTGPINEQFF.

The V gene is TRBV5-1, the J gene TRBJ1-2; D not resolved. This CDR3 spans 13 amino acids. The germline gives CDR1 SGHRS, CDR2 YFSETQ. V was trimmed by 6 bases and J by 0 bases, leaving 9 bases between them. CDR3 nucleotide sequence: TGCGCCAGCAAGGTCGGGGCTAACTATGGCTACACCTTC. It translates to CASKVGANYGYTF.

The chain recombines TRBV5-4 with TRBJ2-5, with D possibly matching TRBD2 (6 bases). CDR1 SGHNT and CDR2 YYREEE come from the germline V gene (reference sequence). Trimming took off 6 bases at V and 4 bases at J, with 16 bases between the two ends. CDR3 size: 14 residues. The CDR3 loop is CASTREGGRETQYF. CDR3 in DNA: TGTGCCAGCACCCGAGAGGGAGGCCGAGAGACCCAGTACTTC.

This clonotype was recorded many times. The chain employs TRBV5-1 and TRBJ2-1, with D possibly TRBD1 on 5 matching bases. This CDR3 region has 16 residues. CDR1 SGHRS and CDR2 YFSETQ come from the germline V gene. Trimming took off 4 bases at V and 0 bases at J, with 14 bases between the two ends. CDR3 sequence: CASSKTASNSYNEQFF. The CDR3 nucleotides read TGCGCCAGCAGCAAGACAGCTTCTAACTCCTACAATGAGCAGTTCTTC. Variable domain in full (rest from reference TRBV5-1 and TRBJ2-1): KAGVTQTPRYLIKTRGQQVTLSCSPISGHRSVSWYQQTPGQGLQFLFEYFSETQRNKGNFPGRFSGRQFSNSRSEMNVSTLELGDSALYLCASSKTASNSYNEQFFGPGTRLTVL.

The chain combines TRBV29-1 with TRBJ2-3; maybe TRBD1 (7 bases). Trimming pared 4 bases from V and 0 bases from J, leaving 14 bases between. CDR3 size: 15 residues. Germline V gives CDR1 SQVTM, CDR2 ANQGSEA. The chain's CDR3 is CSVVEGASSTDTQYF. CDR3 DNA sequence: TGCAGCGTTGTGGAGGGGGCTTCTAGCACAGATACGCAGTATTTT.

In its sample, this clonotype was seen a few times. V is TRBV4-2 and J is TRBJ1-6, with a possible D match to TRBD1 (6 bases). V lost 0 bases to trimming and J lost 1 base, with 7 bases between them. Looked up from germline, CDR1 is LGHNA and CDR2 is YNFKEQ. The CDR3 sequence is 16 residues long. Here the CDR3 reads CASSQEGGSYNSPLHF. The CDR3 DNA is TGTGCCAGCAGCCAAGAAGGGGGTTCCTATAATTCACCCCTCCACTTT.

The chain combines TRBV27 with TRBJ2-3; TRBD1 might be the D (6 bases). Germline lookup yields CDR1 MNHEY and CDR2 SMNVEV (reference sequence). The V end was cut by 5 bases, the J end by 5 bases, with 14 bases between. The length of the CDR3 is 14 residues. In DNA form, the CDR3 reads TGTGCCAGCAGTCCACAGGGTTCCAGAGATACGCAGTATTTT. It specifies CASSPQGSRDTQYF.

This clonotype was recorded at least ten times. The chain links TRBV20-1 to TRBJ2-5, with D possibly TRBD2 on 6 matching bases. CDR3 size: 12 residues. The germline gives CDR1 DFQATT, CDR2 SNEGSKA (reference sequence). Trimming took off 0 bases at V and 5 bases at J, with 7 bases between the two ends. As DNA, the CDR3 is TGCAGTGCTAGAGATGGGAGGGAGACCCAGTACTTC. It codes for CSARDGRETQYF.

Here the CDR3 DNA reads TGTGCCAGCCGGCCCGGGGGGCGAATCTACGAGCAGTACTTC. Its translation: CASRPGGRIYEQYF. V is TRBV6-1 and J is TRBJ2-7; TRBD2 might be the D (7 bases). The CDR3 runs 14 residues. CDR1 MNHNS and CDR2 SASEGT come from the germline V gene. The germline V and J ends were trimmed by 8 bases and 3 bases, with 17 bases remaining between them.

The chain joins TRBV12-3 or TRBV12-4 to TRBJ1-2; 7 positions agree with TRBD1. V lost 5 bases to trimming and J lost 2 bases; unmatched junction nucleotides: 5. The CDR3 spans 14 residues. The CDR3 nucleotides are TGTGCCAGCAGTAATCCGGGACAGAACTATGGCTACACCTTC. This translates into CASSNPGQNYGYTF.

This clonotype was seen a few times. J is TRBJ2-1 and V is TRBV19, with D possibly being TRBD2 (6 bases). Germline V CDR1 and CDR2: LNHDA, SQIVND (reference sequence). The V gene lost 3 bases and the J gene lost 7 bases, with 13 bases spanning the gap. This CDR3 has 14 residues. Written as DNA, the CDR3 is TGTGCCAGTAGTATTGGTGGAGGGAGGAATGAGCAGTTCTTC. As protein: CASSIGGGRNEQFF.

This chain joins TRBV29-1 and TRBJ2-7; 7 bases are shared with TRBD1. In germline, CDR1 is SQVTM, CDR2 ANQGSEA. The CDR3 runs 12 residues. Losses at the gene ends were 5 bases for V and 5 bases for J; bases not matched to a gene: 6. The DNA of the CDR3 is TGCAGCGTTTCGCAGGGGGTGGACGAGCAGTACTTC. This codes for CSVSQGVDEQYF.

This clonotype has at least ten counts. The chain couples TRBV10-1 to TRBJ1-2; 12 bases align to TRBD1. Trimming took 3 bases from V and 4 from J; bases not matched to a gene: 3. Germline CDR1 WNHNN, CDR2 SYGVQD (reference sequence). The CDR3 is 15 amino acids. CDR3 sequence (DNA): TGCGCCAGCAGTGAAGGGACAGGGGGCAGCTATGGCTACACCTTC. Its translation: CASSEGTGGSYGYTF.

The chain employs TRBV18 and TRBJ1-1, with D hard to call. The CDR3 is 13 amino acids. Germline CDR1 reads KGHSH; CDR2 reads LQKENI. Trimming pared 2 bases from V and 3 bases from J, leaving 7 bases between. The CDR3 region has the DNA TGTGCCAGCTCACCAGAGGCGTACACTGAAGCTTTCTTT. Its translation: CASSPEAYTEAFF.

This clonotype turned up a few times. The V gene is TRBV24-1, the J gene TRBJ2-1; the match to TRBD2 covers 10 bases. V lost 3 bases, J lost 8 bases, and 9 bases stayed unmatched. This CDR3 region has 16 residues. The V gene's germline CDR1 is KGHDR and CDR2 SFDVKD. For the CDR3, the DNA is TGTGCCACCAGTGATGCCAGCGGGAGGGCCCTCGATGAGCAGTTCTTC. Amino acids: CATSDASGRALDEQFF.

This rearrangement joins TRBV7-9 to TRBJ2-3, with D uncertain. Germline-derived CDR1 and CDR2 are SEHNR and FQNEAQ (reference sequence). The CDR3 extends over 15 amino acids. V was pared by 5 bases and J by 6 bases, with 18 bases between. The CDR3 nucleotides read TGTGCCAGCAGCGTAGACGTCCCCCGCGGTGATACGCAGTATTTT. It specifies CASSVDVPRGDTQYF.

The chain recombines TRBV7-8 with TRBJ1-3; no clear D gene. The germline V and J ends were trimmed by 0 bases and 4 bases, with 13 bases remaining between them. The CDR3 runs to 16 residues. Germline assignment: CDR1 SGHVS and CDR2 FQNEAQ. CDR3 region: CASSLAAGLDGNTIYF. For the CDR3, the DNA is TGTGCCAGCAGCTTAGCGGCAGGCTTGGACGGAAACACCATATATTTT.